Below are 30 T cell receptor beta chains sequenced from a single sample in a study of T cell repertoires in cytomegalovirus infection. The antigens these receptors bind are not known. TCRdb re-derived calls from the reads in MiXCR, one entry per CDR3 protein. The top ten clones hold over 11% of a sample with approximately 910,000 distinct CDR3 sequences, roughly 30% of them seen once. The sequencing used cultured CD8+ T cells from PBMCs, collected from culture after CMV antigen stimulation. These receptors were collected from a human donor in good health (CMV status not recorded). Some clones in this sample may be carry-over from other donors' samples.

This clonotype has at least ten counts. V and J are TRBV7-8 and TRBJ1-5; D gene uncertain. Germline assignment: CDR1 SGHVS and CDR2 FQNEAQ. V shed 4 bases and J shed 0 bases, with 13 bases lying between them. The length of the CDR3 is 16 residues. Here the CDR3 reads CASSSEEGYSNQPQHF. The CDR3, as DNA: TGTGCCAGCAGCTCAGAGGAGGGTTATAGCAATCAGCCCCAGCATTTT.

This clonotype appeared many times. The V and J genes are TRBV7-6 and TRBJ1-3; D remains unclear. V was trimmed by 2 bases and J by 4 bases, leaving 15 bases between them. The germline CDR1 and CDR2 sequences are SGHVS and FNYEAQ. The CDR3 length is 16 residues. The CDR3 reads CASSLRKGSVGNTIYF. The CDR3 region has the DNA TGTGCCAGCAGCTTAAGAAAGGGTTCGGTCGGAAACACCATATATTTT.

As concerns this clonotype: A much larger clone lies one base from this, so it may be a read error. This sequence joins TRBV13 and TRBJ2-5, with D tentatively TRBD1 (6 bases). Trimming removed 0 bases at V and 4 bases at J, with 9 bases between. CDR1 and CDR2 (germline): PRHDT, FYEKMQ (reference sequence). There are 14 residues in the CDR3. The CDR3 here is CASSLGDRPETQYF. The CDR3 DNA follows: TGTGCCAGCAGCTTAGGGGACAGACCAGAGACCCAGTACTTC.

This clonotype was recorded many times. This chain uses TRBV27 with TRBJ2-3; D is possibly TRBD1 (6 bases). CDR3 length: 14 residues. Trimming removed 0 bases at V and 4 bases at J, with 8 bases between. Germline CDR1 and CDR2: MNHEY and SMNVEV (reference sequence). This CDR3 reads CASSLSRGPDTQYF. The CDR3 bases are TGTGCCAGCAGTTTATCCAGGGGCCCAGATACGCAGTATTTT.

CDR3 region: CSVSRDRTYNEQFF. CDR3 in DNA: TGCAGTGTTTCCCGGGACAGGACATACAATGAGCAGTTCTTC. The chain couples TRBV20-1 to TRBJ2-1; 8 positions agree with TRBD1. The CDR3 runs 14 residues. Germline CDR1 reads DFQATT; CDR2 reads SNEGSKA (reference sequence). With V trimmed by 7 bases and J by 4 bases, 9 bases remained unmatched.

This clonotype has only a few counts. The chain uses TRBV6-1 and TRBJ2-3; 8 nucleotides agree with TRBD2. Per the germline V gene, CDR1 is MNHNS and CDR2 is SASEGT. V trimming: 4 bases; J trimming: 5 bases; junction bases outside the gene matches: 11. The CDR3 length is 16 residues. CDR3 loop: CASSVRGSGVLDTQYF. CDR3 sequence (DNA): TGTGCCAGCAGTGTTCGAGGTAGCGGGGTCTTAGATACGCAGTATTTT.

The V and J genes are TRBV9 and TRBJ1-2, with D perhaps matching TRBD1 (5 bases). The germline gives CDR1 SGDLS, CDR2 YYNGEE. Trimming stripped 3 bases from V and 5 bases from J, with 17 bases between. This CDR3 has 15 amino acids. DNA of the CDR3: TGTGCCAGCAGCGGGAGACAGAAGAACATTTATGGCTACACCTTC. As protein: CASSGRQKNIYGYTF.

V and J are TRBV6-2 or TRBV6-3 and TRBJ2-1; the match to TRBD1 covers 7 bases. Looked up from germline, CDR1 is MNHEY and CDR2 is SVGEGT. The CDR3 extends over 12 amino acids. V lost 5 bases and J lost 10; bases outside the gene matches: 5. DNA for the CDR3: TGTGCCAGCAGTCGGACAGGTTGGGAGCAGTTCTTC. Encoded protein: CASSRTGWEQFF.

Notes on this clonotype: The conserved phenylalanine or tryptophan normally closing the CDR3 is absent here, so this likely arose from a read error. The chain couples TRBV12-3 or TRBV12-4 to TRBJ2-5, with a possible D match to TRBD2 (5 bases). The germline V and J ends were trimmed by 7 bases and 1 base, with 10 bases remaining between them. The CDR3 extends over 13 amino acids. This chain's CDR3 is CASTGVLQETQYL. As DNA, the CDR3 is TGTGCCAGCACCGGGGTCCTCCAAGAGACCCAGTACCTC.

This clonotype was seen more than once but under ten times. The V gene is TRBV4-3, the J gene TRBJ1-2; D perhaps matches TRBD1 (6 bases). V lost 5 bases and J lost 0, with 22 bases in between. The CDR3 runs to 18 residues. Germline assignment: CDR1 LGHNA and CDR2 YSLEER. The CDR3 sequence is CASSGQPGTLGPNYGYTF. The DNA of the CDR3 is TGCGCCAGCAGCGGCCAGCCAGGGACATTAGGACCTAACTATGGCTACACCTTC.

This clonotype has a count of ten or more. The chain has TRBV29-1 and TRBJ1-1; D ambiguous. V lost 5 bases to trimming and J lost 1 base, with 14 bases between them. This CDR3 has 14 amino acids. Germline V gene data show CDR1 as SQVTM and CDR2 as ANQGSEA. The CDR3 DNA reads as TGCAGCGTTAAGAGGGCGGGGAGGAACACTGAAGCTTTCTTT. It encodes CSVKRAGRNTEAFF.

This clonotype showed up just once. One junction end disagrees with the germline gene, perhaps due to a read error. This chain joins TRBV7-9 and TRBJ2-1; the D is unclear. Germline-derived CDR1 and CDR2 are SEHNR and FQNEAQ (reference sequence). This CDR3 contains 12 residues. CDR3: CANSQINNEQFF. DNA of the CDR3: TGTGCCAACAGCCAGATAAACAATGAGCAGTTCTTC.

This clonotype was counted once. The V gene is TRBV11-2, the J gene TRBJ2-1; 8 nucleotides line up with TRBD2. The CDR3 loop spans 14 amino acids. The germline V gene has CDR1 SGHAT and CDR2 FQNNGV. V trimming: 7 bases; J trimming: 1 base; junction bases outside the gene matches: 3. CDR3 region: CASTVAGSYNEQFF. The CDR3 nucleotides are TGTGCCAGCACCGTAGCGGGGTCCTACAATGAGCAGTTCTTC.

This chain joins TRBV7-6 and TRBJ2-1; D might be TRBD1 (6 bases). Trimming stripped 2 bases from V and 5 bases from J, with 22 bases between. The CDR3 runs to 18 residues. Germline-derived CDR1 and CDR2 are SGHVS and FNYEAQ. Here the CDR3 DNA reads TGTGCCAGCAGCTTAAGAACCAGGGGCACCAGGAGCAACAATGAGCAGTTCTTC. Translating it yields CASSLRTRGTRSNNEQFF. Filled out from reference TRBV7-6 and TRBJ2-1, the complete variable domain reads GAGVSQSPRYKVTKRGQDVALRCDPISGHVSLYWYRQALGQGPEFLTYFNYEAQQDKSGLPNDRFSAERPEGSISTLTIQRTEQRDSAMYRCASSLRTRGTRSNNEQFFGPGTRLTVL.

The chain couples TRBV12-3 or TRBV12-4 to TRBJ2-3; D is unclear. V lost 1 base and J lost 4, with 12 bases in between. CDR3 size: 15 residues. The CDR3 sequence is CASSLEPHAADTQYF. CDR3 sequence (DNA): TGTGCCAGCAGTTTAGAGCCTCATGCCGCAGATACGCAGTATTTT.

This clonotype was observed once. V usage is TRBV25-1 and J usage is TRBJ1-2, with D maybe TRBD1 (5 bases). V lost 3 bases and J 4 bases, leaving 12 bases between the germline ends. Germline-derived CDR1 and CDR2 are MGHDK and SYGVNS. The CDR3 extends over 14 amino acids. CDR3 region: CASSESGAFYGYTF. CDR3 sequence (DNA): TGTGCCAGCAGTGAGAGTGGGGCCTTCTATGGCTACACCTTC.

The chain is built from TRBV9 and TRBJ1-2; 8 bases are shared with TRBD1. Germline trimming cut 0 bases from V and 4 bases from J; bases unmatched to any gene: 8. Per germline, CDR1 SGDLS and CDR2 YYNGEE. This CDR3 region has 16 residues. Here the CDR3 DNA reads TGTGCCAGCAGCGTAGAGGGACAGGTTGCGGGCTATGGCTACACCTTC. It yields the protein CASSVEGQVAGYGYTF.

This clonotype was counted between two and nine times. The chain links TRBV7-9 to TRBJ1-5, with D unresolved. The germline gives CDR1 SEHNR, CDR2 FQNEAQ (reference sequence). Trimming left V 5 bases short and J 2 bases short, with 19 bases between. This CDR3 has 17 residues. The CDR3 region is CASSPIPGAKGNQPQHF. For the CDR3, the DNA is TGTGCCAGCAGCCCTATCCCCGGAGCGAAGGGCAATCAGCCCCAGCATTTT.

In regard to this clonotype: The CDR3 ends on some other residue instead of the conserved phenylalanine or tryptophan, so this is likely a read error. This chain links TRBV6-1 with TRBJ1-5; tentatively, D is TRBD1 (6 bases). The CDR3 is made up of 14 amino acids. Trimming left V 4 bases short and J 6 bases short, with 13 bases between. Per the germline V gene, CDR1 is MNHNS and CDR2 is SASEGT. In nucleotides, the CDR3 is TGTGCCAGCAGTGGGATAACAGGGACTCAGCCCCAGCATTCT. Protein sequence: CASSGITGTQPQHS.

The rearrangement uses TRBV3-1 and TRBJ1-2; D uncertain. Between the trimmed V and J ends, which lost 1 base and 4 bases, there was a span of 10 bases. Germline lookup yields CDR1 LGHDT and CDR2 YNNKEL (reference sequence). This CDR3 region has 14 residues. CDR3 nucleotides: TGTGCCAGCAGCCAAGGGGCACAGATCTATGGCTACACCTTC. It is translated as CASSQGAQIYGYTF.

Notes on this clonotype: At one of its ends the junction is not consistent with the germline gene, which may arise from a read error. This chain uses TRBV7-9 with TRBJ2-5, with TRBD2 matching 8 bases. The CDR3 is 12 amino acids. Per germline, CDR1 SEHNR and CDR2 FQNEAQ (reference sequence). CDR3 region: CVSGGGSKTQYF. CDR3 DNA: TGTGTCAGCGGCGGGGGGTCAAAGACCCAGTACTTC.

In this sample, this clonotype turned up once. A clone one base away is much larger, so this may be a read error. CDR3 sequence: CASSPLSGMRVHGYEQYF. For the CDR3, the DNA is TGTGCCAGCAGCCCTCTAAGTGGGATGCGGGTACATGGCTACGAGCAGTACTTC. This sequence joins TRBV7-6 and TRBJ2-7, with D perhaps matching TRBD2 (5 bases). Germline V lookup: CDR1 SGHVS, CDR2 FNYEAQ. V was trimmed by 5 bases and J by 3 bases, leaving 26 bases between them. The CDR3 is 18 amino acids.

The rearrangement uses TRBV14 and TRBJ1-2, with 7 bases lining up with TRBD1. Germline V CDR1 and CDR2: SGHDN, FVKESK. The CDR3 consists of 14 residues. V was pared by 6 bases and J by 5 bases, with 9 bases of the junction left unmatched. The CDR3 DNA reads TGTGCCAGCAGACCGGGACAGCAGCTTTATGGCTACACCTTC. This sequence encodes CASRPGQQLYGYTF.

This chain uses TRBV6-2 or TRBV6-3 with TRBJ1-4; D is unresolved. V was cut by 6 bases and J by 0 bases, with 8 bases left in between. Per the germline V gene, CDR1 is MNHEY and CDR2 is SVGEGT. The CDR3 extends over 14 amino acids. CDR3 sequence (DNA): TGTGCCAGCAGAACCTTGGCAACTAATGAAAAACTGTTTTTT. This encodes CASRTLATNEKLFF.

This clonotype appeared many times. The chain links TRBV7-6 to TRBJ1-5, with D tentatively TRBD1 (5 bases). V lost 3 bases, J lost 6 bases, and 9 bases lay in between. Germline-derived CDR1 and CDR2 are SGHVS and FNYEAQ. The CDR3 consists of 13 residues. The CDR3 nucleotides are TGTGCCAGCAGCTTGGGGGGGTTTCAGCCCCAGCATTTT. Its translation: CASSLGGFQPQHF.

This clonotype was observed at least ten times. An end of the junction does not agree with germline; a read error may underlie this. The rearrangement links TRBV7-7 to TRBJ1-1, with 9 positions matching TRBD1. CDR3 length: 15 amino acids. The germline V gene encodes CDR1 SSHAT and CDR2 FNYEAQ (reference sequence). CDR3 in DNA: TGTGCTAGCAGCCCCGTCCCGGGACAGGGCACTGAAGCTTTCTTT. It encodes CASSPVPGQGTEAFF.

The V call is TRBV28, the J call TRBJ2-7; the D gene is possibly TRBD1 (6 bases). CDR1 MDHEN and CDR2 SYDVKM come from the germline V gene. This CDR3 has 16 residues. The V gene lost 8 bases and the J gene lost 2 bases, with 22 bases spanning the gap. CDR3 region: CASSTWDTPLPYEQYV. CDR3 sequence (DNA): TGTGCCAGCTCAACCTGGGACACCCCTTTACCCTACGAGCAGTACGTC.

In the case of this clonotype: Germline and junction disagree at one end, which may indicate a read error. The genes are TRBV7-2 and TRBJ2-7; D is undetermined. The germline gives CDR1 SGHTA, CDR2 FQGNSA. This CDR3 region has 11 residues. The CDR3 region has the DNA TGTGTCAGCAGCTGGGGTTACGAGCAGTACTTC. Translation gives CVSSWGYEQYF.

The chain is built from TRBV7-9 and TRBJ1-1, with 7 bases identical to TRBD1. CDR3 size: 15 residues. V lost 5 bases to trimming and J lost 8 bases; unmatched junction nucleotides: 14. Per the germline V gene, CDR1 is SEHNR and CDR2 is FQNEAQ (reference sequence). The CDR3 is CASSTTGNPHPEAFF. The DNA of the CDR3 is TGTGCCAGCAGCACGACAGGGAATCCCCACCCCGAAGCTTTCTTT.

This clonotype was counted a few times. The chain uses TRBV9 and TRBJ1-4, with 9 bases lining up with TRBD1. The CDR3 consists of 16 residues. CDR1 is SGDLS and CDR2 is YYNGEE in the germline V gene. J lost 3 bases, V lost 7 bases, and 10 bases had no gene match. The CDR3 DNA is TGTGCCAGCTGTTCGGGACAGGGATCATCTAATGAAAAACTGTTTTTT. Encoded protein: CASCSGQGSSNEKLFF.